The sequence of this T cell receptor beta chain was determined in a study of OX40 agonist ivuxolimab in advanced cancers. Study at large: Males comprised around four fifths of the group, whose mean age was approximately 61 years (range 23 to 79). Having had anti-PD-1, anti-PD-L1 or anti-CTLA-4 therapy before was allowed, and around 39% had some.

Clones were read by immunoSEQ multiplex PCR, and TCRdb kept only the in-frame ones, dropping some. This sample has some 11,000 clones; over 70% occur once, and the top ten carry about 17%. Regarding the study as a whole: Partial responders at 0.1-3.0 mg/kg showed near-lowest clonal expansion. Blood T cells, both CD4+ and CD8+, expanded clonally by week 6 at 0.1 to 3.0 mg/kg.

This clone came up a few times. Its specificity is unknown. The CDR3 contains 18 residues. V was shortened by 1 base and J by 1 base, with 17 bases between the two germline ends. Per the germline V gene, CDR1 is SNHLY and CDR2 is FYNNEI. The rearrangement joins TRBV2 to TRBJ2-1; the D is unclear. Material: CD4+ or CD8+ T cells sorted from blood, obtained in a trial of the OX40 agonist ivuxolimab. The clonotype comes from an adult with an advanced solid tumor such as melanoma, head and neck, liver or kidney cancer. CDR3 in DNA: TGTGCCAGCAGTGAAGAGATAGGGAACTTCCCATCCTACAATGAGCAGTTCTTC. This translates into CASSEEIGNFPSYNEQFF.